What follows describes a single T cell receptor (beta chain). Its antigen is not identified. iRepertoire HTBI primers and Arm-PCR of CDR3 regions built TCR beta libraries. TCRdb re-derived calls from the multiplex PCR reads in MiXCR, one entry per CDR3 protein. The table includes 500,000 to 800,000 distinct CDR3 sequences, around 32% detected once. As to time point: persistent/refractory GD, antithyroid drugs over 5 years with positive TRAb. Isolated PBMC RNA provided the starting material for the TCR library. Staff drew about 8.9 milliliters of peripheral blood into EDTA tubes. This entry belongs to a study of regulatory T cells in long-lasting Graves disease. Overall study context: In persistent Graves' disease, antithyroid drugs had been taken for over 5 years and TSH receptor antibodies stayed positive. Points from the study as a whole: Persistent-disease Graves' patients showed less TCR diversity than new cases. Patients with persistent disease showed a bias toward TRBV28, TRBJ1-2 and TRBJ2-5.

The CDR3 spans 16 residues. Trimming left V 5 bases short and J 0 bases short, with 13 bases between. Germline assignment: CDR1 SGHAT and CDR2 FQNNGV. Sequencing was performed on peripheral blood mononuclear cells (PBMCs), taken when the disease was refractory, from a patient treated with antithyroid drugs. The chain employs TRBV11-2 and TRBJ2-2, with D perhaps TRBD1 (6 bases). This TCR was sampled from a female donor with Graves disease. CDR3 bases: TGTGCCAGCAGCCTCCTTAACAGGGCGAACACCGGGGAGCTGTTTTTT. The encoded protein is CASSLLNRANTGELFF.